The present T cell receptor beta chain was sequenced within a study of tumor-infiltrating lymphocytes in primary liver carcinoma. Study-wide points: Tumor-adjacent and tumor-blood pairs shared a smaller degree of overlap than tumor region pairs. The study found a significantly higher top-250-clone fraction in tumors than in blood (p = 0.039).

For this clonotype: Antigen: not known.

TCR beta cDNA was reverse-transcribed from 500 to 550 ng of total RNA. The reaction used a constant-region primer and ProtoScript II reverse transcriptase. Generation of the TCR beta libraries relied on three nested multiplex PCR rounds using slightly modified ARM-PCR. TRBV1-TRBV30 forward primers and a C-beta reverse primer were used in the first two PCR rounds, which each ran for approximately 10 cycles. TCRdb reanalysed the multiplex PCR reads using MiXCR and keeps one entry per CDR3 protein. The table shows 84,000 or so distinct CDR3 sequences, with 72% occurring only once. This CDR3 has 14 amino acids. Germline V gene data show CDR1 as LNHDA and CDR2 as SQIVND (reference sequence). V shed 7 bases and J shed 4 bases, with 14 bases lying between them. Each 20-30 mg portion of unsorted bulk tissue served as the source for co-extraction of RNA and DNA.

The chain combines TRBV19 with TRBJ1-5; maybe TRBD1 (5 bases). The clonotype was recovered from a man aged 35 to 55 with primary liver carcinoma and hepatitis B virus infection. The specimen was liver tumor tissue from sampling region 1. Subset defined: tumor region T1, superior pole. The CDR3 sequence is CASKMRAGNQPQHF. CDR3 nucleotides: TGTGCCAGTAAGATGAGGGCAGGGAATCAGCCCCAGCATTTT. Full variable domain (rest looked up from reference TRBV19 and TRBJ1-5): DGGITQSPKYLFRKEGQNVTLSCEQNLNHDAMYWYRQDPGQGLRLIYYSQIVNDFQKGDIAEGYSVSREKKESFPLTVTSAQKNPTAFYLCASKMRAGNQPQHFGDGTRLSIL.